A few counts support the clone carrying this TCR beta chain. Its antigen is as yet unknown. This sample is part of a study of T-cell reconstitution after alpha-beta-depleted transplantation in children. Study outcomes and limitations: Alpha-beta T cells present about two months after transplant were reported to originate from several hundred expanded graft clones. Surviving recipient T cells and intrathymic progenitors accounted for some patients' high TCRbeta diversity at day 60. Once a year had passed after transplant, T-cell counts and diversity came mostly from newly produced T cells.

The CDR3 runs to 13 residues. V dropped 8 bases and J dropped 1; count of bases not matched to a gene: 5. Germline-derived CDR1 and CDR2 are DFQATT and SNEGSKA (reference sequence). Preparation of the TCRbeta library involved a method that used unique molecular identifiers. TCRdb called the PCR reads again in MiXCR, with one record for every CDR3 protein. This sample has some 300,000 distinct CDR3 sequences, with approximately 7.3% found just once. This rearrangement joins TRBV20-1 to TRBJ1-1, with 9 bases fitting TRBD1. Source: peripheral blood, taken 360 days after TCRalphabeta/CD19-depleted stem cell transplant. The receptor was isolated from a female patient aged 2-9 years who had a stem cell transplant for Fanconi anemia, so the T cells may come from the graft donor. The CDR3 loop reads CSSKGQGNTEAFF. The CDR3 DNA follows: TGCAGTTCTAAGGGACAGGGGAACACTGAAGCTTTCTTT.